Given below is one T cell receptor (beta chain) in context. This sample stems from a study of blood T cell repertoires in COVID-19. Study as a whole: The study drew acute and convalescent COVID-19 samples from the United States, Italy and Spain. The analysed material was cDNA or gDNA that came from T cells, B-cell-depleted T cells, or PBMCs.

Trimming stripped 3 bases from V and 2 bases from J, with 7 bases between. The V gene's germline CDR1 is SGHVS and CDR2 FQNEAQ. This CDR3 region has 13 residues. Original handling: Nucleated cell number was recorded as an estimate derived from reference gene primer amplification. The assay was immunoSEQ multiplex PCR, and TCRdb's table has in-frame clones only and misses some. Clonal size and the V and J genes are those of that table, whereas D and trimming came from the DNA. This table holds about 150,000 clones, roughly four fifths found once. This clonotype originated in a woman aged 80 or older with acute or convalescent COVID-19. The chain employs TRBV7-8 and TRBJ1-1; D is ambiguous. What was sequenced was peripheral blood. CDR3 residues: CASSFEVNTEAFF. The DNA of the CDR3 is TGTGCCAGCAGCTTCGAGGTTAACACTGAAGCTTTCTTT.